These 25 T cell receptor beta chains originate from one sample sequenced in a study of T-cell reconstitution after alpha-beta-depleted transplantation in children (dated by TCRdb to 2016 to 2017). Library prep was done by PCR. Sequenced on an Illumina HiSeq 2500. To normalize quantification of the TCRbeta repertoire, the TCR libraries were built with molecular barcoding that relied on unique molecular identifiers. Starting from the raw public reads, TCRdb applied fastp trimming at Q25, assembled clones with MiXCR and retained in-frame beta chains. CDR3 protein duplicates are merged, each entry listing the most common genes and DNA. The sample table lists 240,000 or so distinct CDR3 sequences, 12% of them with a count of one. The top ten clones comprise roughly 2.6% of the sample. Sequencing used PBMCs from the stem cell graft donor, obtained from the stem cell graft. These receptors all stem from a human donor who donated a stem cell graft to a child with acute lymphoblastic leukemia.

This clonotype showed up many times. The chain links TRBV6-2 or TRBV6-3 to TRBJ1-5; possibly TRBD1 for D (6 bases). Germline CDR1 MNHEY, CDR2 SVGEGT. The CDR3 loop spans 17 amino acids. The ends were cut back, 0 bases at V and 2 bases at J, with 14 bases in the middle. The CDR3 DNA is TGTGCCAGCAGTTACTCCCAGGGGACGGTCCGCAATCAGCCCCAGCATTTT. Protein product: CASSYSQGTVRNQPQHF.

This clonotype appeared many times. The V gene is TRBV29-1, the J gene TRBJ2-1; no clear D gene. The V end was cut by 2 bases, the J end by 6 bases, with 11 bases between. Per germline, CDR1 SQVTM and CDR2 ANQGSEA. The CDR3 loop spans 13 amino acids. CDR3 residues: CSVEIYRSNEQFF. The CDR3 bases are TGCAGCGTTGAAATCTATAGGAGCAATGAGCAGTTCTTC.

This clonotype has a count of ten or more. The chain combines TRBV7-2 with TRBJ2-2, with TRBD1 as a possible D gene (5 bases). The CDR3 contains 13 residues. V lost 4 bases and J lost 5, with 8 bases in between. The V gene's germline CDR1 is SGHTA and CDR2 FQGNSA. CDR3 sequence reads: CASSSQGTGELFF. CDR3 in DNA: TGTGCCAGCAGCTCCCAGGGAACCGGGGAGCTGTTTTTT.

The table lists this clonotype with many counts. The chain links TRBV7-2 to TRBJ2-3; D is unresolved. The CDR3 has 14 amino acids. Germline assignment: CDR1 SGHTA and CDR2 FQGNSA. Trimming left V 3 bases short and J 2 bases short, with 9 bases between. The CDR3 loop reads CASSFSRPTDTQYF. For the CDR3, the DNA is TGTGCCAGCAGCTTTTCCAGGCCCACAGATACGCAGTATTTT.

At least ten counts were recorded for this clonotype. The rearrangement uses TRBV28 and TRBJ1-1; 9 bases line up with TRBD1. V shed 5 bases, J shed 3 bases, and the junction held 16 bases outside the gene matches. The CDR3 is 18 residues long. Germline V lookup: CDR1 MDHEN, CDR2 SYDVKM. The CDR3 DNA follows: TGTGCCAGCAGTACCTCTTCTGTACAGGGGGCGGGGTACACTGAAGCTTTCTTT. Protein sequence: CASSTSSVQGAGYTEAFF.

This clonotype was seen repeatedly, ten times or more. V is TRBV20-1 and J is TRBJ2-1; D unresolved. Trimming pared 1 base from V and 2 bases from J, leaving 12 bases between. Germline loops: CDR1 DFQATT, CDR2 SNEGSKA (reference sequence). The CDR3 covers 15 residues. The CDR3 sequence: CSARGASYTYNEQFF. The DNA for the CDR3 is TGCAGTGCTAGAGGGGCGAGCTATACCTACAATGAGCAGTTCTTC.

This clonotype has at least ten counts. The CDR3: CASSEFSGVYHHEQYF. The CDR3 region has the DNA TGTGCCAGCAGTGAATTTTCGGGGGTTTATCACCACGAGCAGTACTTC. The chain employs TRBV25-1 and TRBJ2-7; possibly TRBD2 for D (6 bases). The CDR3 loop spans 16 amino acids. CDR1 and CDR2 (germline): MGHDK, SYGVNS. Trimming removed 1 base from V and 5 bases from J, with 18 bases in between.

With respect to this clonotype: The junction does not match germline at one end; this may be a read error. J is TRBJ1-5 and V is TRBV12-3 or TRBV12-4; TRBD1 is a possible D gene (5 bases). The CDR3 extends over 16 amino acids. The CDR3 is CASSLRDPNLNQPQHF. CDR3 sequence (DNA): TGTGCCAGCAGTTTACGGGACCCGAACCTAAATCAGCCCCAGCATTTC.

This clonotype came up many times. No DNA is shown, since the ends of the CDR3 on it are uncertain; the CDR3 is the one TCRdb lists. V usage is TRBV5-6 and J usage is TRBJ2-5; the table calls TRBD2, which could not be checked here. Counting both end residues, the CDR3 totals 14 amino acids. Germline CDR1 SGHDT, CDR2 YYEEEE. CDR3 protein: CASSLWGSGISTYF.

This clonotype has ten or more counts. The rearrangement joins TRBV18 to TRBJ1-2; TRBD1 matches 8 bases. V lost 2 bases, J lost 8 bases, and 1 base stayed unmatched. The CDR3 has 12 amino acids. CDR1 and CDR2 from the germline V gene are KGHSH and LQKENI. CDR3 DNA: TGTGCCAGCTCACCAGGACAGGGCGGCTACACCTTC. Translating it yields CASSPGQGGYTF. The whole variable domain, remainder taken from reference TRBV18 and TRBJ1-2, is NAGVMQNPRHLVRRRGQEARLRCSPMKGHSHVYWYRQLPEEGLKFMVYLQKENIIDESGMPKERFSAEFPKEGPSILRIQQVVRGDSAAYFCASSPGQGGYTFGSGTRLTVV.

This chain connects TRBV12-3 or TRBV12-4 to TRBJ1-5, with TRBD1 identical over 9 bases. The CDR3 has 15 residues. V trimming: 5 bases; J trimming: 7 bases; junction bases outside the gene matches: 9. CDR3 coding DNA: TGTGCCAGCAGTCCCCCGGGACAGGGCTGGCAGCCCCAGCATTTT. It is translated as CASSPPGQGWQPQHF.

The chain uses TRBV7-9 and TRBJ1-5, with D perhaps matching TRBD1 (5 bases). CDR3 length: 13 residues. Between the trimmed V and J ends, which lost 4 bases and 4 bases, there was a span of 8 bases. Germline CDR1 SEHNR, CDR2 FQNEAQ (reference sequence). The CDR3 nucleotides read TGTGCCAGCAGCTCCGGGGCGAATCAGCCCCAGCATTTT. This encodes CASSSGANQPQHF.

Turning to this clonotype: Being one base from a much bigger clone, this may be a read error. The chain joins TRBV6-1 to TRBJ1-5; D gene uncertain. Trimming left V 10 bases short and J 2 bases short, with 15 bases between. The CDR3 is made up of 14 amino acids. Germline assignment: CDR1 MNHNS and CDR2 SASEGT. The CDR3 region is CATYSREGNQPQHF. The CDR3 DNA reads TGTGCCACCTATTCCCGGGAGGGCAATCAGCCCCAGCATTTT.

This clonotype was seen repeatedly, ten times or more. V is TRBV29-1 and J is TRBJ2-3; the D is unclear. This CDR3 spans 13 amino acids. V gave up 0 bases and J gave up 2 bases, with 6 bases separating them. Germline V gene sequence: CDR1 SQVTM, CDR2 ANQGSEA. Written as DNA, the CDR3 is TGCAGCGTTGAAGACGGGTTCACAGATACGCAGTATTTT. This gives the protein CSVEDGFTDTQYF.

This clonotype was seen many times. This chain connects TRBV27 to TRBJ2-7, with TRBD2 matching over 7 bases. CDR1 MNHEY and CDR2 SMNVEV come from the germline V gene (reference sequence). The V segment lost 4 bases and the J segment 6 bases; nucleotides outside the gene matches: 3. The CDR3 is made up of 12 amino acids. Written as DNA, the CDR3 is TGTGCCAGCAGTTCGCGACTAGCCGAGCAGTACTTC. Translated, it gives CASSSRLAEQYF.

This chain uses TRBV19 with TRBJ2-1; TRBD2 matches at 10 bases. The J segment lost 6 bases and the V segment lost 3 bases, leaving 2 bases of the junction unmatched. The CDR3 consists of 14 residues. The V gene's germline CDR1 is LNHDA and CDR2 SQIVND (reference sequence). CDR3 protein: CASSILAGGNEQFF. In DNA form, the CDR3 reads TGTGCCAGTAGTATCTTAGCGGGAGGCAATGAGCAGTTCTTC.

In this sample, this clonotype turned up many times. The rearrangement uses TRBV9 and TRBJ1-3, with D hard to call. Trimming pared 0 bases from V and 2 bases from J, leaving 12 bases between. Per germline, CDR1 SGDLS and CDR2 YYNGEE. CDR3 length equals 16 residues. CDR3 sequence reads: CASSVAAAKTGNTIYF. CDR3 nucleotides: TGTGCCAGCAGCGTAGCGGCAGCTAAGACTGGAAACACCATATATTTT.

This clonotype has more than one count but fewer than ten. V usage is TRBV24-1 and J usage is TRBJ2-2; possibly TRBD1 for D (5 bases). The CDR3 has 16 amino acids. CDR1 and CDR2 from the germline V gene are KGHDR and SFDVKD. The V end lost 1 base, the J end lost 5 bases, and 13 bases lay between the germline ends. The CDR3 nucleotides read TGTGCCACCAGTGATTTAAGGCAGGGAAAAACCGGGGAGCTGTTTTTT. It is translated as CATSDLRQGKTGELFF.

The DNA of the CDR3 is TGTGCCAGCAGCACCGCAGGGGAGCAGTACTTC. Its translation: CASSTAGEQYF. The chain recombines TRBV6-1 with TRBJ2-7, with D maybe TRBD1 (5 bases). This CDR3 has 11 amino acids. Trimming left V 6 bases short and J 7 bases short, with 10 bases between. The germline CDR1 and CDR2 sequences are MNHNS and SASEGT.

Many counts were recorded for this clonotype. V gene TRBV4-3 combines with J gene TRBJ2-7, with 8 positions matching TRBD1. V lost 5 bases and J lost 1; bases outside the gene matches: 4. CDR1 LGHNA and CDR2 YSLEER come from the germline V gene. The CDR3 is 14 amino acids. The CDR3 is CASSSRTGSYEQYF. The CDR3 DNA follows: TGCGCCAGCAGCTCGCGGACAGGGTCCTACGAGCAGTACTTC.

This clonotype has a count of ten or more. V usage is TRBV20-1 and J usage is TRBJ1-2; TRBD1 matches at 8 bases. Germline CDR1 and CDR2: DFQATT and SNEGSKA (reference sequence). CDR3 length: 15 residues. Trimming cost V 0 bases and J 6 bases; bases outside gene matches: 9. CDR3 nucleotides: TGCAGTGCTAGAGATCAGCCAGGGGGCGCGAATGGCTACACCTTC. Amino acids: CSARDQPGGANGYTF.

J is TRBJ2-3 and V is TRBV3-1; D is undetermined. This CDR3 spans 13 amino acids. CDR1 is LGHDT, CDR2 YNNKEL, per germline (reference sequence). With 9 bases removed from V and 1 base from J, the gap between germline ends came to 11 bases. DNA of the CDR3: TGTGCCAGTAAAAGGGTGTGCACAGATACGCAGTATTTT. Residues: CASKRVCTDTQYF.

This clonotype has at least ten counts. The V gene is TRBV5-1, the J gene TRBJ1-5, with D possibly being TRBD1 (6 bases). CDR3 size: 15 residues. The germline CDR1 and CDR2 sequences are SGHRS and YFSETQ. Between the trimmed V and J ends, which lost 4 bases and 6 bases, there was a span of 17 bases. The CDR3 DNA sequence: TGCGCCAGCAGCAGGGGGTCAGGGGCTGGTCAGCCCCAGCATTTT. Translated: CASSRGSGAGQPQHF.

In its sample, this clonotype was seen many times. CDR3 region: CSARPVQGSRLGLFF. CDR3 sequence (DNA): TGCAGTGCTAGACCCGTACAAGGAAGTCGTCTAGGGCTGTTTTTT. The chain has TRBV20-1 and TRBJ2-2; D is unclear. CDR1 and CDR2 (germline): DFQATT, SNEGSKA (reference sequence). The V and J ends lost 2 bases and 13 bases respectively, with 23 bases between them. The CDR3 runs to 15 residues.

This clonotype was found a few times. As DNA, the CDR3 is TGCAGTGGGGCGGTGGGAGAGTCGGGGGAGACCCAGTACTTC. Translation gives CSGAVGESGETQYF. This chain uses TRBV20-1 with TRBJ2-5; possibly TRBD2 for D (5 bases). Germline CDR1 reads DFQATT; CDR2 reads SNEGSKA (reference sequence). V was trimmed by 7 bases and J by 5 bases, leaving 20 bases between them. There are 14 residues in the CDR3.